This T cell receptor (beta chain) was sequenced for a study of T cell changes during pregnancy in multiple sclerosis. TCRdb's table, derived via immunoSEQ multiplex PCR, lists solely in-frame clones and lacks some. The repertoire has 75,000 to 95,000 clones, around 94% of them found once; the top ten carry over 0.12%. The clonotype comes from a female donor with multiple sclerosis, enrolled in a pregnancy study. Material: CD4+ T cells from peripheral blood mononuclear cells, obtained after pregnancy.

In nucleotides, the CDR3 is TGTGCCAGCGCCAGTCAGGGCGGGAGGGCCTCGGCCGGGGAGCTGTTTTTT. It translates to CASASQGGRASAGELFF. This chain connects TRBV7-9 to TRBJ2-2, with 9 bases matching TRBD2. Trimming cost V 8 bases and J 6 bases; bases outside gene matches: 16. Germline V lookup: CDR1 SEHNR, CDR2 FQNEAQ (reference sequence). This CDR3 region has 17 residues.